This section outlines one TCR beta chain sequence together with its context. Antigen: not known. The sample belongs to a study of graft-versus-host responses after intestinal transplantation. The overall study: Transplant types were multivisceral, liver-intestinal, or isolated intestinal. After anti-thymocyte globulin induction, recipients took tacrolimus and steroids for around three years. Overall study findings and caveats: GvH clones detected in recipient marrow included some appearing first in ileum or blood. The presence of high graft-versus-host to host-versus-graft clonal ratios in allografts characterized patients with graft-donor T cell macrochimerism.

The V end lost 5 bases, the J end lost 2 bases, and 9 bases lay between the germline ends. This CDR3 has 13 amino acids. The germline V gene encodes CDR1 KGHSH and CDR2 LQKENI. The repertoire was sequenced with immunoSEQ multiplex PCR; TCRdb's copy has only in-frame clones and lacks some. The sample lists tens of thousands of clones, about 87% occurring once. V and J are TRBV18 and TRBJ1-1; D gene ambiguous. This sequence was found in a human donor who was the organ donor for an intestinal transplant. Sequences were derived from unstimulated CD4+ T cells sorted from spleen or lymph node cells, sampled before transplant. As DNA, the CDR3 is TGTGCCAGCTCAATAGGAGTAAACACTGAAGCTTTCTTT. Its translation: CASSIGVNTEAFF.